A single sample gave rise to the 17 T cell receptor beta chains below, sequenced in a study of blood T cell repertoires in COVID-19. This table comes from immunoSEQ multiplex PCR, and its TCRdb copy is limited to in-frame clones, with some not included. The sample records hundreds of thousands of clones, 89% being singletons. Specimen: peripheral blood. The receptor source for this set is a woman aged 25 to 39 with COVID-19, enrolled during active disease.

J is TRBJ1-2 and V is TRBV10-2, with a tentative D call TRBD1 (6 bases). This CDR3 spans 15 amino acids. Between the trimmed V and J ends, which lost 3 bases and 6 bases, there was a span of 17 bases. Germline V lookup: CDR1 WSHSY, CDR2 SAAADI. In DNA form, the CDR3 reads TGCGCCAGCAGTGACCAAGAATCAGGGGTGGATGGCTACACCTTC. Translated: CASSDQESGVDGYTF.

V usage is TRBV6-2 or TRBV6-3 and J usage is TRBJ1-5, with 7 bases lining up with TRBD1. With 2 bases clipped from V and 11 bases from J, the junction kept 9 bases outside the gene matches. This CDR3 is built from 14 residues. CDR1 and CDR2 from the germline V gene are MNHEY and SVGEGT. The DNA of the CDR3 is TGTGCCAGCAGTTACCACAGGACAGGCCAAACCCAGCATTTT. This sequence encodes CASSYHRTGQTQHF.

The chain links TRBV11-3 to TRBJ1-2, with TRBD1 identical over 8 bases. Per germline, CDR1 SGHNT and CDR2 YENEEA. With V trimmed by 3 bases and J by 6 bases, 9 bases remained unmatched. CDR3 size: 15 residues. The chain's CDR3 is CASSFRGRGLHGYTF. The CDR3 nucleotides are TGTGCCAGCAGCTTCAGGGGCAGGGGGCTACATGGCTACACCTTC.

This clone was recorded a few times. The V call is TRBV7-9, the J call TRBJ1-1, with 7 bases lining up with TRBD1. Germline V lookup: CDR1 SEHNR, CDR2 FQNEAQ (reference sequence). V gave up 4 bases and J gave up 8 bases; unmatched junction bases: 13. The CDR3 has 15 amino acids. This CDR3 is CASSSLEGTAPEAFF. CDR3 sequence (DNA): TGTGCCAGCAGCTCCCTCGAGGGGACAGCCCCCGAAGCTTTCTTT.

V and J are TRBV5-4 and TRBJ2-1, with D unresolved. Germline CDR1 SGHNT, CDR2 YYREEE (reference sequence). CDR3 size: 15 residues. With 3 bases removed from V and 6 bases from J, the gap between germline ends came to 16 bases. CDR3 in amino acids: CASSSSSSPFNEQFF. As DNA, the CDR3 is TGTGCCAGCAGCTCCAGTTCTAGTCCCTTCAATGAGCAGTTCTTC.

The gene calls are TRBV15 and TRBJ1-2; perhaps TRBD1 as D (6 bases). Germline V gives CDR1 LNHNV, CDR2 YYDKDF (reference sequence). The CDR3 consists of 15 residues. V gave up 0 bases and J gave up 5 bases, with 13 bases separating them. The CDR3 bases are TGTGCCACCAGCAGAGATCCGGGGGGCGGGTATGGCTACACCTTC. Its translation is CATSRDPGGGYGYTF.

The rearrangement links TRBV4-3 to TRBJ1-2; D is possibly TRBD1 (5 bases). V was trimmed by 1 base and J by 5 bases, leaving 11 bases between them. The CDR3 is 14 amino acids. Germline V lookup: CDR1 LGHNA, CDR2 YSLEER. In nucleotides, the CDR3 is TGCGCCAGCAGCCAAGGATCGGGGGGGTATGGCTACACCTTC. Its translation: CASSQGSGGYGYTF.

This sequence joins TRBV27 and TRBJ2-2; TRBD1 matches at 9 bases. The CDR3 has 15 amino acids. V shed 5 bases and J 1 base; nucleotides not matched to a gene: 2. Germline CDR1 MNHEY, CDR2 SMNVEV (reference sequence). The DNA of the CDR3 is TGTGCCAGCAGTCGGGACAGGGAGAACACCGGGGAGCTGTTTTTT. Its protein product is CASSRDRENTGELFF.

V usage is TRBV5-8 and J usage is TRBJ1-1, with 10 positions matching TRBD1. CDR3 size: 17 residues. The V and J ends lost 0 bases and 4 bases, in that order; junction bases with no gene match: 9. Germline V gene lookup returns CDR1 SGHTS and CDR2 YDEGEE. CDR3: CASSLAGTGVRSTEAFF. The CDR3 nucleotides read TGTGCCAGCAGCTTGGCCGGGACAGGGGTTCGGAGCACTGAAGCTTTCTTT.

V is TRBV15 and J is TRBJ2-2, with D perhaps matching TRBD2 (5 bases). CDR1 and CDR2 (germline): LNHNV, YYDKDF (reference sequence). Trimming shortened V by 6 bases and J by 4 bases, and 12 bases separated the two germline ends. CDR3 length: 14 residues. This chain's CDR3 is CATSLSRGTGELFF. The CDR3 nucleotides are TGTGCCACCAGTCTCAGCCGGGGCACCGGGGAGCTGTTTTTT.

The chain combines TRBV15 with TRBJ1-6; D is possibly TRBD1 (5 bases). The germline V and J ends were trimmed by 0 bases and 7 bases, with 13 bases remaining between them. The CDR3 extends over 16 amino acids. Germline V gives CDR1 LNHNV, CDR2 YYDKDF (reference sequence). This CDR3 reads CATSRDWSGGNSPLHF. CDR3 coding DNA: TGTGCCACCAGCAGAGATTGGAGCGGGGGGAATTCACCCCTCCACTTT.

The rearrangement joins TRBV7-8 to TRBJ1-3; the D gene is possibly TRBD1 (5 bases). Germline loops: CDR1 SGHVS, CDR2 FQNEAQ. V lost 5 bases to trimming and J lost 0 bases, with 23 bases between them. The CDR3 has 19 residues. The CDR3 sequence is CASSLRRRGQGDSGNTIYF. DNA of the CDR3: TGTGCCAGCAGCCTTAGAAGGAGAGGCCAAGGGGACTCTGGAAACACCATATATTTT.

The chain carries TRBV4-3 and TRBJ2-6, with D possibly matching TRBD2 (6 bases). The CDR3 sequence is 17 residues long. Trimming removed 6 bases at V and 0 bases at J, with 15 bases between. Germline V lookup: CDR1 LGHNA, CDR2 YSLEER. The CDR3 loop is CASSPGTSSSGANVLTF. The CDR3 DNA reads TGCGCCAGCAGTCCCGGGACTTCTAGCTCTGGGGCCAACGTCCTGACTTTC.

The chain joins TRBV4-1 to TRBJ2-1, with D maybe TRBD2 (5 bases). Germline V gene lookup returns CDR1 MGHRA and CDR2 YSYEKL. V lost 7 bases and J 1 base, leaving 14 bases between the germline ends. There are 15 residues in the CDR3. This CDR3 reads CASIFTGLSYNEQFF. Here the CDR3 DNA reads TGCGCCAGCATATTCACTGGACTGTCCTACAATGAGCAGTTCTTC.

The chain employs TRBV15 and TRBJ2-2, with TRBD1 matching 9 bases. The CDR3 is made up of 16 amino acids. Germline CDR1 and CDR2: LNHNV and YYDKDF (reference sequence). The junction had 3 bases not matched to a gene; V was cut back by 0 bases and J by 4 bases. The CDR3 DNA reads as TGTGCCACCAGCAGAGACGACAGGGGGTTCACCGGGGAGCTGTTTTTT. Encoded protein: CATSRDDRGFTGELFF.

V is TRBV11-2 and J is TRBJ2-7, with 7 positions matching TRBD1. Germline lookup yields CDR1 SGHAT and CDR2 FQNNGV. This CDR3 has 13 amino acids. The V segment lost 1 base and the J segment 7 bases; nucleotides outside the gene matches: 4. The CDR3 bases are TGTGCCAGCAGCTTAGTGGTACAGGGGGAGCAGTACGTC. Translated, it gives CASSLVVQGEQYV.

In DNA form, the CDR3 reads TGTGCCAGCAGAACCGGGGAAGTGGGATCACCCCTCCACTTT. As protein: CASRTGEVGSPLHF. The chain uses TRBV9 and TRBJ1-6; D is ambiguous. The CDR3 is made up of 14 amino acids. The germline CDR1 and CDR2 sequences are SGDLS and YYNGEE. Trimming took 5 bases from V and 10 from J, leaving 16 bases between them. Drawing the rest from reference TRBV9 and TRBJ1-6, the complete variable domain is DSGVTQTPKHLITATGQRVTLRCSPRSGDLSVYWYQQSLDQGLQFLIQYYNGEERAKGNILERFSAQQFPDLHSELNLSSLELGDSALYFCASRTGEVGSPLHFGNGTRLTVT.